This T cell receptor (beta chain) was recovered during a study of post-analysis software for immune sequencing data. Study as a whole: There were relapsing-remitting, secondary progressive and progressive-relapsing multiple sclerosis among the disease courses included.

This clonotype was counted a single time. Antigen: not known. Every TCR beta cDNA library bore unique molecular identifiers. T cells numbering roughly 0.85 to 11 million yielded roughly 500,000 cDNA molecules. TCRdb redid the calling of the PCR reads with MiXCR, one entry per CDR3 protein. The sample comprises about 680,000 distinct CDR3 sequences, 55% to 60% of which are singletons, and roughly 12% rests with the top ten. General study points: Batch-mates among the samples co-clustered strongly by F measure.

The sequence was collected from a girl aged 2 to 10 with multiple sclerosis. The sample consisted of blood.

Here the CDR3 reads CATSDSASGPYNEQFF. Here the CDR3 DNA reads TGTGCCACCAGTGATTCCGCTAGCGGGCCTTACAATGAGCAGTTCTTC. The chain uses TRBV24-1 and TRBJ2-1; 8 bases line up with TRBD2. The V gene's germline CDR1 is KGHDR and CDR2 SFDVKD. The CDR3 extends over 16 amino acids. The trim removed 2 bases at V and 4 bases at J, leaving 6 bases unmatched.